Presented here are 15 T cell receptor delta chains from one specimen sequenced in a study of gamma-delta T cells after stem cell transplantation. TCRdb used CATT to re-call clones from the RT-PCR reads. Altogether fewer than 4,500 delta-chain clones are present, around 10% being singletons, with the ten largest covering approximately 2.8%. Sequenced sample: gamma-delta T cells. The origin of the receptors is a human donor. It is not recorded whose cells these are; they may come from a transplant donor.

The CDR3 bases are TGTGCTCTTGGGGAAGGACCTCAGACCTCCCTTTCCTCATCACTGGGGACTACGTTCGCGGATAAACTCATCTTT. Translated: CALGEGPQTSLSSSLGTTFADKLIF. V is TRDV1 and J is TRDJ1, with 7 bases fitting TRDD3. This CDR3 region has 25 residues. The trim removed 2 bases at V and 5 bases at J, leaving 38 bases unmatched. Germline CDR1 reads TSWWSYY; CDR2 reads QGS.

This clone has only a few counts. V gene TRDV1 combines with J gene TRDJ1, with D uncertain. CDR1 and CDR2 (germline): TSWWSYY, QGS. The CDR3 has 13 residues. Trimming cost V 5 bases and J 0 bases, with 7 bases left between them. The chain's CDR3 is CALGRGYTDKLIF. DNA of the CDR3: TGTGCTCTTGGGCGAGGATACACCGATAAACTCATCTTT.

By share, this clone counts as medium-sized. For the CDR3, the DNA is TGTGCTCTTGGGGAACTCGCCCTGCGCTGGGGGAGGACCGATAAACTCATCTTT. This codes for CALGELALRWGRTDKLIF. This chain joins TRDV1 and TRDJ1, with TRDD3 identical over 8 bases. CDR1 is TSWWSYY, CDR2 QGS, per germline. Trimming removed 0 bases from V and 2 bases from J; junction bases left unmatched: 11. The CDR3 is 18 amino acids.

This clone is termed medium-sized. This chain connects TRAV29/DV5 to TRDJ1; 10 bases map to TRDD3. The trim removed 0 bases at V and 2 bases at J, leaving 13 bases unmatched. The CDR3 totals 18 residues. CDR1 is NSMFDY, CDR2 ISSIKDK, per germline. The CDR3 spells CAASASFEGGIRTDKLIF. CDR3 nucleotide sequence: TGTGCAGCAAGCGCGAGTTTTGAAGGGGGGATACGGACCGATAAACTCATCTTT. The entire variable domain, with the rest obtained from reference TRAV29/DV5 and TRDJ1, is as follows: DQQVKQNSPSLSVQEGRISILNCDYTNSMFDYFLWYKKYPAEGPTFLISISSIKDKNEDGRFTVFLNKSAKHLSLHIVPSQPGDSAVYFCAASASFEGGIRTDKLIFGKGTRVTVEP.

The genes are TRDV1 and TRDJ1, with 9 bases aligning to TRDD2. The J gene was not available in TCRdb and was assigned here by matching the DNA to germline segments. V trimming: 5 bases; J trimming: 9 bases; junction bases outside the gene matches: 31. The CDR3 has 21 residues. CDR1 is TSWWSYY, CDR2 QGS, per germline. The DNA for the CDR3 is TGTGCTCTTGGGAGCGGAGCCTTCCTACGGTCCGGGAGACTGGGTGGGGGGCAACTCATCTTT. Its translation is CALGSGAFLRSGRLGGGQLIF.

This clone showed up just a few times. The chain couples TRDV1 to TRDJ3; D is ambiguous. Germline V CDR1 and CDR2: TSWWSYY, QGS. The CDR3 length is 16 residues. The V gene lost 2 bases and the J gene lost 1 base, with 6 bases spanning the gap. CDR3 sequence: CALGEAGSWDTRQMFF. In DNA form, the CDR3 reads TGTGCTCTTGGGGAAGCCGGGTCCTGGGACACCCGACAGATGTTTTTC.

This clone was seen only a few times. In the same sample, other DNA sequences code for this CDR3. The chain couples TRAV29/DV5 to TRDJ1; tentative D call: TRDD3 (6 bases). V was shortened by 1 base and J by 8 bases, with 24 bases between the two germline ends. Looked up from germline, CDR1 is NSMFDY and CDR2 is ISSIKDK. CDR3 length: 16 amino acids. As DNA, the CDR3 is TGTGCAGCAAGCAACCTGGCAGGGGGACACAACCTCAAACTCATCTTT. It is translated as CAASNLAGGHNLKLIF.

The J gene is TRDJ1, the V gene TRDV3, with 8 bases fitting TRDD3. Since TCRdb gives no J gene, matching the DNA to germline was used here to assign it. This CDR3 region has 18 residues. CDR1 TVYSNPD and CDR2 GDNSRS come from the germline V gene (reference sequence). The V and J ends lost 2 bases and 5 bases, in that order; junction bases with no gene match: 22. The CDR3 protein is CAFRGDWGASLGGDKLIF. The CDR3 DNA reads as TGTGCCTTTCGAGGTGACTGGGGGGCCTCCCTAGGGGGAGATAAACTCATCTTT.

The rearrangement uses TRDV1 and TRDJ1, with a possible D match to TRDD3 (6 bases). CDR1 is TSWWSYY and CDR2 is QGS in the germline V gene. Trimming shortened V by 7 bases and J by 0 bases, and 15 bases separated the two germline ends. This CDR3 has 15 amino acids. In nucleotides, the CDR3 is TGTGCTCTTGCCGGGGTGGGGGGGTACACCGATAAACTCATCTTT. Translation: CALAGVGGYTDKLIF.

This clone showed up just a few times. The J gene is TRDJ1, the V gene TRDV1, with a weak D call TRDD3 (5 bases). Trimming stripped 7 bases from V and 9 bases from J, with 21 bases between. The germline CDR1 and CDR2 sequences are TSWWSYY and QGS. The CDR3 loop spans 14 amino acids. CDR3 DNA: TGTGCTCTTGCCGGACTCGGGATGGTCGGGGAACTCATCTTT. This sequence encodes CALAGLGMVGELIF.

This clone turned up a few times. The rearrangement links TRDV1 to TRDJ1, with 9 positions matching TRDD3. Germline V CDR1 and CDR2: TSWWSYY, QGS. The CDR3 runs to 22 residues. With 1 base clipped from V and 0 bases from J, the junction kept 21 bases outside the gene matches. In nucleotides, the CDR3 is TGTGCTCTTGGGGAACCGTTACTACGTTTTGGGGGGGATACCCCTTACACCGATAAACTCATCTTT. This codes for CALGEPLLRFGGDTPYTDKLIF.

The gene calls are TRDV1 and TRDJ1, with TRDD3 identical over 12 bases. TCRdb carries no J gene annotation; the J gene was assigned here by matching the DNA with germline. CDR3 size: 17 residues. Germline V lookup: CDR1 TSWWSYY, CDR2 QGS. Trimming took 4 bases from V and 2 from J; bases not matched to a gene: 8. The chain's CDR3 is CALGAILLGDTTDKLIF. CDR3 DNA: TGTGCTCTTGGGGCCATATTACTGGGGGATACTACCGATAAACTCATCTTT.

This clone was counted between two and nine times. The CDR3 reads CALGVIPSFNGSLGDTDKLIF. The CDR3 DNA reads as TGTGCTCTTGGGGTCATTCCGTCCTTCAATGGATCTCTGGGGGACACCGATAAACTCATCTTT. The chain couples TRDV1 to TRDJ1, with 7 bases aligning to TRDD3. The germline CDR1 and CDR2 sequences are TSWWSYY and QGS. The CDR3 contains 21 residues. Germline trimming cut 4 bases from V and 0 bases from J; bases unmatched to any gene: 23.

Sample share makes this clone medium-sized. The V call is TRDV2, the J call TRDJ3; TRDD3 might be the D (6 bases). The germline V gene has CDR1 GEAIGNYY and CDR2 EKD. Deletions cut 0 bases from V and 0 bases from J, with 11 bases between. The CDR3 is 18 amino acids. CDR3 DNA: TGTGCCTGTGACACCGCTGGGGACAGCTCCTGGGACACCCGACAGATGTTTTTC. This sequence encodes CACDTAGDSSWDTRQMFF.

Concerning this clone itself: This clone may be a read error of a much larger clone one base away. The J gene is TRDJ1, the V gene TRDV2; the match to TRDD3 covers 12 bases. The V gene's germline CDR1 is GEAIGNYY and CDR2 EKD. Losses at the gene ends were 3 bases for V and 0 bases for J; bases not matched to a gene: 16. The CDR3 is 20 amino acids. The CDR3 coding sequence is TGTGCCTGTGACCCGATCTGGGGGATACGCAGTGCTCCCTACACCGATAAACTCATCTTT. This encodes CACDPIWGIRSAPYTDKLIF.